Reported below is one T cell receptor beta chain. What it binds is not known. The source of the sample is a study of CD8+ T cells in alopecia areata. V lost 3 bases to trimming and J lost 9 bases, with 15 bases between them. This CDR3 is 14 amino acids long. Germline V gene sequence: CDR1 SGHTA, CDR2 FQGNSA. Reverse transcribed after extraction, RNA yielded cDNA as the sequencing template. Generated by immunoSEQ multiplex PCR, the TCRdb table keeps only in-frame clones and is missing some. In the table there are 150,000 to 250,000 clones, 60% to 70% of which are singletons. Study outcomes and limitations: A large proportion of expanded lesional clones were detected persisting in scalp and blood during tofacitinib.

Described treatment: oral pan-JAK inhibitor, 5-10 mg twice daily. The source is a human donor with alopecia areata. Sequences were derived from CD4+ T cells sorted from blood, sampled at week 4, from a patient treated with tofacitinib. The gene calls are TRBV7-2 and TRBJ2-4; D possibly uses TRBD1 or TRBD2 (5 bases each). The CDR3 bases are TGTGCCAGCAGCTTTCTCCCGGGGCAGGGCATTCAGTACTTC. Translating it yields CASSFLPGQGIQYF.